The count of the clone carrying this TCR beta chain is one. The source of the sample is a study of blood T cell repertoires in COVID-19. The overall study: The origin of the acute and convalescent COVID-19 samples was the United States, Italy and Spain. T cells, B-cell-depleted T cells, or PBMCs provided the cDNA or gDNA that served as material.

Per the authors' pipeline: By means of reference gene primer amplification, nucleated cell counts were estimated. Sequencing was performed with immunoSEQ multiplex PCR; in TCRdb, only in-frame clones are kept and a portion is missing. V and J calls and clone size are as listed in that table; D and trimming were resolved from the DNA. The sample lists hundreds of thousands of clones, around 87% occurring once. The sequenced sample was PBMCs or T cells enriched from blood (not recorded which). The receptor was isolated from a man aged 35 to 55 in a cohort exposed to, infected with or recovered from COVID-19 (not recorded which).

Written as DNA, the CDR3 is TGTGCCAGCACCATACCAACGAGGAATTCGCGGGAGCAGTACTTC. Amino acids: CASTIPTRNSREQYF. The chain employs TRBV9 and TRBJ2-7, with D uncertain. The V gene's germline CDR1 is SGDLS and CDR2 YYNGEE. The CDR3 spans 15 residues. The ends were cut back, 6 bases at V and 7 bases at J, with 23 bases in the middle.